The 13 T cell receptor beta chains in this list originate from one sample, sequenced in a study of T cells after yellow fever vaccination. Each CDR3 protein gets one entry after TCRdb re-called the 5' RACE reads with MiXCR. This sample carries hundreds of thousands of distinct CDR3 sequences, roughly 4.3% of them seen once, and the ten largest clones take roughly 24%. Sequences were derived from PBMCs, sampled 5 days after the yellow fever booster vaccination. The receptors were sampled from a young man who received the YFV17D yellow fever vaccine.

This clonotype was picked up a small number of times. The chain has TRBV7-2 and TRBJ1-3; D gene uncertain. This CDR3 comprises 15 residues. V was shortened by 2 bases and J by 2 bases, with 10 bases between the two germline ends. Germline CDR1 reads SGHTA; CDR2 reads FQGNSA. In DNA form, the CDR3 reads TGTGCCAGCAGCTTACAGTTACCGGCTGGAAACACCATATATTTT. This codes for CASSLQLPAGNTIYF.

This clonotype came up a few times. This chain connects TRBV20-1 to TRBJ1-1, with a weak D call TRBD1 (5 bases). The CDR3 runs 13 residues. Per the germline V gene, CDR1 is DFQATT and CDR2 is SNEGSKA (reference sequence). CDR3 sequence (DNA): TGCAGGGCGGACCCTCCCGGGGGCACTGAAGCTTTCTTT. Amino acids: CRADPPGGTEAFF.

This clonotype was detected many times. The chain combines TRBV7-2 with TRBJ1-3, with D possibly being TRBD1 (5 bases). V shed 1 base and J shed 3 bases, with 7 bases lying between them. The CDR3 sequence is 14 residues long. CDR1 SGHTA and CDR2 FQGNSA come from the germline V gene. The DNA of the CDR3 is TGTGCCAGCAGCTTAGGAGGGGATGGAAACACCATATATTTT. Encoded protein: CASSLGGDGNTIYF.

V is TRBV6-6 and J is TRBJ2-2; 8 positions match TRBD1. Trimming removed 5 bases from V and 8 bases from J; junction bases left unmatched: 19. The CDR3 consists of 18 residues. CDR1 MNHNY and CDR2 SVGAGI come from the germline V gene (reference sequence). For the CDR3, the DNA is TGTGCCAGCAGTGCCGACAGGGGACTCTCTACCTACGTGGGGGAGCTGTTTTTT. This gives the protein CASSADRGLSTYVGELFF.

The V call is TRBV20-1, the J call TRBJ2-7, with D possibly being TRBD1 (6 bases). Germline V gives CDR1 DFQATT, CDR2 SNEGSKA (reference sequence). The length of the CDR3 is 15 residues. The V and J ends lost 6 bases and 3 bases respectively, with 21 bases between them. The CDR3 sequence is CSASGASHRRYEQYF. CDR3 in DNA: TGCAGTGCCTCAGGGGCCTCCCACCGCCGCTACGAGCAGTACTTC.

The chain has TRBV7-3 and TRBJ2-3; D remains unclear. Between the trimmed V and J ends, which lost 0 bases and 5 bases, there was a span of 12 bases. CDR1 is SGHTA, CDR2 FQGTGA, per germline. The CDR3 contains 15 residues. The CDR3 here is CASSLTFVWGDTQYF. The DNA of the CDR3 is TGTGCCAGCAGCTTAACGTTCGTCTGGGGAGATACGCAGTATTTT.

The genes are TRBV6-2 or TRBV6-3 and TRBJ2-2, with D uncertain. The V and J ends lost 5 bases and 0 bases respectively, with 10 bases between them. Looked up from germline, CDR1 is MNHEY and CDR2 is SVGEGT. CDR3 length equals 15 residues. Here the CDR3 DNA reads TGTGCCAGCAGTGCTACATACGCGAACACCGGGGAGCTGTTTTTT. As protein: CASSATYANTGELFF.

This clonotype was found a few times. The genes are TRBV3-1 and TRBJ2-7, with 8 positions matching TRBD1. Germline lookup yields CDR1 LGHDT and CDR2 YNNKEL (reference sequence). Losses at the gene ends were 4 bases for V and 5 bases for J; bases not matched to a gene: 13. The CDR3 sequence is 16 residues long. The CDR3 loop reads CASSRIGTGPRHEQYF. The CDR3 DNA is TGTGCCAGCAGCCGAATTGGGACAGGCCCGCGACACGAGCAGTACTTC.

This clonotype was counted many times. As DNA, the CDR3 is TGTGCCAGCTTCGAACAGGGTGGAAGGAAGCCCCAGCATTTT. This codes for CASFEQGGRKPQHF. This rearrangement joins TRBV28 to TRBJ1-5; tentatively, D is TRBD1 (6 bases). Per germline, CDR1 MDHEN and CDR2 SYDVKM. The CDR3 length is 14 residues. Trimming cost V 8 bases and J 8 bases, with 19 bases left between them.

CDR3 coding DNA: TGTGCCAGCAGCTTGTCAGCAGCCCTGAACACTGAAGCTTTCTTT. This gives the protein CASSLSAALNTEAFF. The V call is TRBV5-5, the J call TRBJ1-1; unclear D gene. CDR1 is SGHKS and CDR2 is YYEKEE in the germline V gene (reference sequence). V lost 1 base and J lost 0, with 10 bases in between. CDR3 length equals 15 residues.

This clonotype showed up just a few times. CDR3 nucleotides: TGTGCCACCAGTGATTCCGACAGGGGAGGCCCCGGGGAGCTGTTTTTT. It translates to CATSDSDRGGPGELFF. V is TRBV24-1 and J is TRBJ2-2; 8 bases match TRBD1. CDR1 is KGHDR, CDR2 SFDVKD, per germline. V lost 2 bases and J lost 6; bases outside the gene matches: 7. The CDR3 is 16 residues long.

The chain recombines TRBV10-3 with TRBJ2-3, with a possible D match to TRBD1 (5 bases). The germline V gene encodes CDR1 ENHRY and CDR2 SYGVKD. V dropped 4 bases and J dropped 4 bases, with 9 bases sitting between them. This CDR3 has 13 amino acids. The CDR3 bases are TGTGCCATCAGTGTCAGGGTCGCAGATACGCAGTATTTT. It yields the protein CAISVRVADTQYF.

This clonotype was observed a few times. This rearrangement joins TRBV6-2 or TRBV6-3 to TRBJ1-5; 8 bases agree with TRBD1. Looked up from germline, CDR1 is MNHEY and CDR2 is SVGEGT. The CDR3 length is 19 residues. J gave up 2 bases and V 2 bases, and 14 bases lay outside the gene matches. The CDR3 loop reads CASSYGAGQVLGGNQPQHF. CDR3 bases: TGTGCCAGCAGTTACGGCGCGGGACAGGTTTTAGGCGGCAATCAGCCCCAGCATTTT.